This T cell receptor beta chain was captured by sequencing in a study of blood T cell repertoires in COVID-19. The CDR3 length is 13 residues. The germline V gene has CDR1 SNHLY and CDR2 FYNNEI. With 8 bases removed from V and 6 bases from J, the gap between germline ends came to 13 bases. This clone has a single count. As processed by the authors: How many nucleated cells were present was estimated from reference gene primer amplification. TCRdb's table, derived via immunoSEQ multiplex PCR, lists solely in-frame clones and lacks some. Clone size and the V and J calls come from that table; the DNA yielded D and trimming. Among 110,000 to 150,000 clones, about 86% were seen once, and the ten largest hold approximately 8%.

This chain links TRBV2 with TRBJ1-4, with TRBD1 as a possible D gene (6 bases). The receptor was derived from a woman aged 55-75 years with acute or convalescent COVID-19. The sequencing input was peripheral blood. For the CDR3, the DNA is TGTGCCAGCGATAGGGACATTTATGAAAAACTGTTTTTT. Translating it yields CASDRDIYEKLFF.